This TCR beta chain came from a study of blood T cell repertoires in COVID-19. Study details: PBMCs, B-cell-depleted T cells, or T cells were the source of the cDNA or gDNA that made up the material.

In the authors' workflow: Researchers report that nucleated cell counts were estimated from reference gene primer amplification. The protocol was immunoSEQ multiplex PCR, while the TCRdb copy is restricted to in-frame clones and leaves out a portion. That table supplies the V and J calls and clone size; D and trimming were determined from the DNA. The sample has 190,000 or so clones, 75% to 90% seen once. Germline CDR1 MNHEY, CDR2 SMNVEV (reference sequence). The V end was cut by 5 bases, the J end by 12 bases, with 16 bases between. This CDR3 region has 13 residues. Those enrolled, adults aged about 18 to 89 years, came from some 23 US areas. Clinical history reported by participants formed the basis on which cohorts were assigned.

Sequencing was carried out using PBMCs or T cells enriched from blood (not recorded which). The TCR was taken from a young woman who had been exposed to COVID-19. The chain is built from TRBV27 and TRBJ1-4; no definite D call. Here the CDR3 DNA reads TGTGCCAGCAGTCCCTGGGCCGGCCAGGAACTGTTTTTT. Its protein product is CASSPWAGQELFF.